The 12 T cell receptor beta chains below were found in one sample sequenced in a study of T cell responses to AZD1222 COVID-19 vaccine. TCRdb's copy holds only in-frame clones and misses some; the assay was immunoSEQ multiplex PCR. This table holds more than 85,000 clones, 80% to 90% found once. Sequenced here: peripheral blood, sampled on day 0 of AZD1222 vaccination. These receptors were collected from an adult in good health.

The chain uses TRBV27 and TRBJ1-6; 7 nucleotides align to TRBD1. This CDR3 is built from 16 residues. Germline V CDR1 and CDR2: MNHEY, SMNVEV (reference sequence). V lost 6 bases and J lost 11; bases outside the gene matches: 16. The CDR3 DNA sequence: TGTGCCAGCAGCCACAGGGGACGGGAGGTCTTCACACCCCTCCACTTT. It specifies CASSHRGREVFTPLHF.

This clone was recorded a few times. The chain has TRBV19 and TRBJ2-7, with 9 bases aligning to TRBD1. Germline values: CDR1 LNHDA, CDR2 SQIVND (reference sequence). The CDR3 extends over 13 amino acids. The V and J ends lost 7 bases and 6 bases, in that order; junction bases with no gene match: 7. CDR3 in amino acids: CASNEGQGLEQYF. The CDR3 DNA reads TGTGCCAGTAACGAGGGACAGGGTCTCGAGCAGTACTTC.

Only one count was recorded for this clone. At one boundary the junction diverges from the germline segment, which might be a read error. The rearrangement joins TRBV18 to TRBJ1-5; D not certain. The CDR3 length is 13 residues. Looked up from germline, CDR1 is KGHSH and CDR2 is LQKENI. CDR3 protein: CASSPRGNQPQHF. The CDR3 DNA sequence: TGTGCCAGCTCGCCACGTGGCAATCAGCCCCAGCATTTT. Combining the CDR3 with reference TRBV18 and TRBJ1-5 gives the whole variable domain NAGVMQNPRHLVRRRGQEARLRCSPMKGHSHVYWYRQLPEEGLKFMVYLQKENIIDESGMPKERFSAEFPKEGPSILRIQQVVRGDSAAYFCASSPRGNQPQHFGDGTRLSIL.

Here the CDR3 reads CASSGQRTAGANVLTF. CDR3 bases: TGCGCCAGCTCGGGACAGAGAACGGCTGGGGCCAACGTCCTGACTTTC. V gene TRBV5-1 combines with J gene TRBJ2-6; 7 bases agree with TRBD1. V lost 7 bases, J lost 2 bases, and 9 bases stayed unmatched. CDR1 SGHRS and CDR2 YFSETQ come from the germline V gene. This CDR3 region has 16 residues.

The V call is TRBV19, the J call TRBJ1-5, with a weak D call TRBD1 (6 bases). CDR3 length: 12 residues. V was shortened by 10 bases and J by 6 bases, with 13 bases between the two germline ends. Per germline, CDR1 LNHDA and CDR2 SQIVND (reference sequence). The DNA for the CDR3 is TGTGCCACGGGGGGGCGGGTTCAGCCCCAGCATTTT. It codes for CATGGRVQPQHF.

This clone has only a few counts. The genes are TRBV15 and TRBJ2-7; D gene ambiguous. CDR1 and CDR2 (germline): LNHNV, YYDKDF (reference sequence). The V and J ends lost 5 bases and 3 bases respectively, with 8 bases between them. The CDR3 length is 12 residues. The CDR3 protein is CATSPLGYEQYF. CDR3 bases: TGTGCCACCAGCCCGTTAGGCTACGAGCAGTACTTC.

The rearrangement uses TRBV4-2 and TRBJ1-3; D gene unclear. The germline V gene encodes CDR1 LGHNA and CDR2 YNFKEQ. With 1 base removed from V and 0 bases from J, the gap between germline ends came to 7 bases. The CDR3 spans 15 residues. In nucleotides, the CDR3 is TGTGCCAGCAGCCAAGGCGGTGGCTCTGGAAACACCATATATTTT. Translated, it gives CASSQGGGSGNTIYF.

This sequence joins TRBV19 and TRBJ1-1; TRBD1 matches at 7 bases. From germline, CDR1 is LNHDA and CDR2 SQIVND (reference sequence). V was pared by 7 bases and J by 3 bases, with 14 bases of the junction left unmatched. The CDR3 loop spans 16 amino acids. The chain's CDR3 is CASTSTQGFEDTEAFF. The DNA for the CDR3 is TGTGCCAGTACCTCAACACAGGGGTTCGAAGACACTGAAGCTTTCTTT.

V gene TRBV19 combines with J gene TRBJ1-3; the D is unclear. The CDR3 loop spans 14 amino acids. V lost 3 bases to trimming and J lost 0 bases, with 6 bases between them. CDR1 and CDR2 from the germline V gene are LNHDA and SQIVND (reference sequence). DNA for the CDR3: TGTGCCAGTAGTATTGCGAGCTCTGGAAACACCATATATTTT. Translated, it gives CASSIASSGNTIYF.

The gene calls are TRBV7-2 and TRBJ2-5, with 12 bases that match TRBD2. The CDR3 has 15 residues. The germline V gene encodes CDR1 SGHTA and CDR2 FQGNSA. V lost 5 bases to trimming and J lost 6 bases; unmatched junction nucleotides: 7. The CDR3 DNA follows: TGTGCCAGCAGCCCTAGCGGGGGGGCCGTGAAGACCCAGTACTTC. Its translation is CASSPSGGAVKTQYF.

The chain employs TRBV7-3 and TRBJ2-5, with 14 bases aligning to TRBD2. The CDR3 is 16 amino acids. In germline, CDR1 is SGHTA, CDR2 FQGTGA. V trimming: 4 bases; J trimming: 3 bases; junction bases outside the gene matches: 4. The CDR3 loop is CASSSPGLAGEETQYF. The CDR3 DNA is TGTGCCAGCAGCTCGCCGGGACTAGCGGGGGAAGAGACCCAGTACTTC.

The rearrangement uses TRBV7-2 and TRBJ2-3; TRBD1 might be the D (6 bases). Trimming removed 1 base at V and 2 bases at J, with 7 bases between. Germline-derived CDR1 and CDR2 are SGHTA and FQGNSA. CDR3 length equals 14 residues. CDR3 sequence reads: CASSLVGATDTQYF. Written as DNA, the CDR3 is TGTGCCAGCAGCTTAGTGGGGGCCACAGATACGCAGTATTTT.